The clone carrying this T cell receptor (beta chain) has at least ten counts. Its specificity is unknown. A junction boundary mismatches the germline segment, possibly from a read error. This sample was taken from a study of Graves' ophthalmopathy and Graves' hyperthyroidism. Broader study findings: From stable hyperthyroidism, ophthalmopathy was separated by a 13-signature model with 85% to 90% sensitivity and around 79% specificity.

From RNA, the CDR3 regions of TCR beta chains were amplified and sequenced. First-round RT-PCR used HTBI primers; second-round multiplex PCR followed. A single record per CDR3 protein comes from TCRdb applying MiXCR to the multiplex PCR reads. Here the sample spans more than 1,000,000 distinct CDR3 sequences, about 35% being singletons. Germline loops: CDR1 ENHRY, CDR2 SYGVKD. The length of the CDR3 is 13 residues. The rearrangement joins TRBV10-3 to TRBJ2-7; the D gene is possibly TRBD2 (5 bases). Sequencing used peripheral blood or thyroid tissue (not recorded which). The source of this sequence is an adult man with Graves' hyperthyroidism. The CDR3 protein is CAVSVGNSYEQYF. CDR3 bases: TGTGCCGTCAGCGTCGGGAATTCCTACGAGCAGTACTTC.